The clone carrying this T cell receptor (beta chain) was seen only once. This record comes from a study of blood T cell repertoires in COVID-19. Whole-study context: Both acute and convalescent COVID-19 samples were obtained from the United States, Italy and Spain. T cells, B-cell-depleted T cells, or PBMCs supplied cDNA or gDNA.

Sequencing was performed with immunoSEQ multiplex PCR; in TCRdb, only in-frame clones are kept and a portion is missing. The table shows 40,000 to 50,000 clones, with 70% to 85% occurring only once. CDR1 SGHTS and CDR2 YDEGEE come from the germline V gene. The CDR3 covers 14 residues. V lost 3 bases, J lost 4 bases, and 6 bases stayed unmatched. This clonotype was obtained from a man aged 65 to 79 with acute or convalescent COVID-19. This chain joins TRBV5-8 and TRBJ1-1; 7 bases agree with TRBD1. The sequencing sample was made of peripheral blood. As DNA, the CDR3 is TGTGCCAGCAGCTGGGTGGCAGGGGGCACTGAAGCTTTCTTT. Translation gives CASSWVAGGTEAFF.